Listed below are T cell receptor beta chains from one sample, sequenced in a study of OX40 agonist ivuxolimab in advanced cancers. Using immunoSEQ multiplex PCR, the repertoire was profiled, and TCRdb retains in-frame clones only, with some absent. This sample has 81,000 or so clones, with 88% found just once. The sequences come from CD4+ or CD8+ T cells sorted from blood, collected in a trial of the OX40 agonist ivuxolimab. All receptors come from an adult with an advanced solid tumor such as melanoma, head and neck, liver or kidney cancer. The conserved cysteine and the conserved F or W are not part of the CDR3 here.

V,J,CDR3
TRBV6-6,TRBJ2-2,ASRDRQTNTGELF
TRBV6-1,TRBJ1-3,ASSEADTFSGNTIY
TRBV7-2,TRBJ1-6,ASSLITSYNSPLH
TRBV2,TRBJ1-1,ASRSGTGSLAF
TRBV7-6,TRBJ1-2,ASSPGGFGGGYGYT
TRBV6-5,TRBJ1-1,ASRGVNTEAF
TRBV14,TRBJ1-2,ASSQDWGRRGGGYT
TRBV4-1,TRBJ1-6,ASSQEPGGYNSPLH
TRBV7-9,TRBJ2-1,ASSLTSGDYNEQF
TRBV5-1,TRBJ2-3,ASTETGGTDTQY
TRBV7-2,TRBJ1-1,ASSLQNTEAF
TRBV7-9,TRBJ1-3,ASSLAGAGYSGNTIY
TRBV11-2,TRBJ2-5,ASSFTSGGAVETQY
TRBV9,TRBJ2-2,ASSVGTGWTGELF
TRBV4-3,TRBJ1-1,ASSQGGGEGITEAF
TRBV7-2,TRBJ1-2,ASSPRQGTNYGYT
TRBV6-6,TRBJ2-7,ASSYGWGITYEQY
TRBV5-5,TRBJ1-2,ASSLSGGALGYGYT
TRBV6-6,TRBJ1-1,ASSYRRTGETEAF
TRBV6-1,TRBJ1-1,ASSEIRVNTEAF
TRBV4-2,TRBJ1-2,ASSQPQGVNRDAGYT
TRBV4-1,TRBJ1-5,ASSQEEGPQH
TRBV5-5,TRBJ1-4,ASSLEGTGEEKLF
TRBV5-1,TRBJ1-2,ASARGGSNYGYT
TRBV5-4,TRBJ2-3,ASSSGTQGGFADTQY
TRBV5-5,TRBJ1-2,ASSFPAGGYT
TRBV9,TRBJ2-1,ASSPRGGQGSNEQF
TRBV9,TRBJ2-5,ASSPGRETQY
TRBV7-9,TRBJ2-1,ASSRDSNEQF
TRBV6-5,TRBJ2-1,ASSWAGGNEQF
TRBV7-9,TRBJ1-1,ASSLAGPSSGAF
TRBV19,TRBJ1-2,ASSIGYGSNYGYT
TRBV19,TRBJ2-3,ASEGGPGETDTQY